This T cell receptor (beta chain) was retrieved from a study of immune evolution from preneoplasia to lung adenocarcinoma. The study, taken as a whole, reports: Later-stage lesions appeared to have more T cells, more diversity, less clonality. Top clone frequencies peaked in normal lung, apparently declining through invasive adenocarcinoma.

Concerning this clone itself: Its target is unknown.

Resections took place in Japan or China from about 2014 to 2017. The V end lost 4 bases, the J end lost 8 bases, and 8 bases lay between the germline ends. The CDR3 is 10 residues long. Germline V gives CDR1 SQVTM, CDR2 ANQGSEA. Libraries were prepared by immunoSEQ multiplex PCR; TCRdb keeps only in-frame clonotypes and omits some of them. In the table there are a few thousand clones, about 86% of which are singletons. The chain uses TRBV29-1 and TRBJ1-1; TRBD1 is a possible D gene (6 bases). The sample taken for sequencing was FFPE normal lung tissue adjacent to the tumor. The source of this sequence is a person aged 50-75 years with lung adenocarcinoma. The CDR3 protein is CSVVDREAFF. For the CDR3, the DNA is TGCAGCGTTGTTGACAGGGAAGCTTTCTTT.